This T cell receptor (beta chain) was recovered during a study of T cell responses to AZD1222 COVID-19 vaccine. Germline V lookup: CDR1 MNHEY, CDR2 SMNVEV (reference sequence). With 7 bases clipped from V and 5 bases from J, the junction kept 6 bases outside the gene matches. The CDR3 extends over 13 amino acids. Overall study results and limits: Unmutated variant regions are reportedly targeted by nearly half of spike-specific TCRs. Among vaccine-associated CD4 TCRs, coverage spanned spike, with dominance at 160-218 and 743-854.

Data came from immunoSEQ multiplex PCR; TCRdb stores just in-frame clones and leaves some out. The data contain 150,000 to 200,000 clones, over 80% of them singletons. Regarding this clone: What it recognizes is unknown.

The TCR was taken from an adult in good health. Sequencing used peripheral blood, obtained on day 0 of AZD1222 vaccination. The chain links TRBV27 to TRBJ2-7; the match to TRBD2 covers 9 bases. CDR3 in amino acids: CASKASGDHEQYF. As DNA, the CDR3 is TGTGCCAGCAAGGCTAGCGGGGACCACGAGCAGTACTTC.